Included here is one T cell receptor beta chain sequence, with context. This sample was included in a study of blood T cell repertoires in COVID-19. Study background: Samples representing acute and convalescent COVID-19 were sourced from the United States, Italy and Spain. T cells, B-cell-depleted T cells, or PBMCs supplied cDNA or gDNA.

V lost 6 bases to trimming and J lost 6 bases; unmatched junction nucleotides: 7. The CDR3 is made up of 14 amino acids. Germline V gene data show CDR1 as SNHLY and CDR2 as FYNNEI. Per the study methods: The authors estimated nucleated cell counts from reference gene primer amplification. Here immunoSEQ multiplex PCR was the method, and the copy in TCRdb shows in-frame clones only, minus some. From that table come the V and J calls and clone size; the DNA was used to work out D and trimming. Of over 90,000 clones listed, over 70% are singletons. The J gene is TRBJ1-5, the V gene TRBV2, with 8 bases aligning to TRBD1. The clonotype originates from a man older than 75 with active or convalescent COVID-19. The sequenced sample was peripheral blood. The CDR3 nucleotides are TGTGCCAGCAGCGACCGGGACAGGTCTCAGCCCCAGCATTTT. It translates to CASSDRDRSQPQHF.